These T cell receptor beta chains were read from a single sample in a study of cytomegalovirus exposure and HLA in healthy donors. Sequencing was performed with immunoSEQ multiplex PCR; in TCRdb, only in-frame clones are kept and a portion is missing. The data hold tens of thousands of clones, with around 64% observed a single time. Sequenced input: PBMCs. The receptors shown here come from a man aged 25-45 years in good health and CMV-seronegative. Each CDR3 is given with its conserved first and last residue. The D gene is left open where the match is weak. Clone size, where shown, is once, few, many, or a class for clones that have expanded.

j_call d_call v_call clone_size cdr3_aa cdr3_nt
TRBJ1-2 TRBD1 TRBV5-6 NA CASSLRTGYGYTF TGTGCCAGCAGCTTAAGGACAGGCTATGGCTACACCTTC
TRBJ1-6 NA TRBV7-9 NA CASSPHNLVGEGDSPLHF TGTGCCAGCAGCCCGCACAATTTGGTGGGGGAGGGGGATTCACCCCTCCACTTT
TRBJ2-3 TRBD2 TRBV5-4 NA CASSFSAGAEDTQYF TGTGCCAGCAGCTTCTCTGCGGGAGCGGAAGATACGCAGTATTTT
TRBJ2-3 NA TRBV5-5 NA CASNTGTSTDTQYF TGTGCCAGCAACACAGGAACTAGCACAGATACGCAGTATTTT
TRBJ1-1 TRBD1 TRBV19 NA CASSIVIKGTAEAFF TGTGCCAGTAGTATAGTAATTAAAGGGACAGCTGAAGCTTTCTTT
TRBJ2-2 NA TRBV1 NA CTSSQEDRAGELFF TGCACCAGCAGCCAAGAAGACAGGGCCGGGGAGCTGTTTTTT
TRBJ1-2 NA TRBV5-4 NA CASSSGVGLFYGYTF TGTGCCAGCAGCTCCGGGGTGGGTTTGTTTTATGGCTACACCTTC
TRBJ1-3 NA TRBV7-2 few CASSLDGAGGNTIYF TGTGCCAGCAGCTTAGATGGGGCAGGTGGAAACACCATATATTTT
TRBJ1-1 TRBD1 TRBV10-3 medium-sized CATGTGGNTEAFF TGTGCCACAGGGACAGGAGGGAACACTGAAGCTTTCTTT
TRBJ1-1 NA TRBV5-1 NA CASSLGVQRNTEAFF TGCGCCAGCAGCTTAGGGGTCCAAAGGAACACTGAAGCTTTCTTT
TRBJ2-3 TRBD1 TRBV6-4 few CASSGTGADTQYF TGTGCCAGCAGTGGGACAGGGGCAGATACGCAGTATTTT
TRBJ2-7 TRBD2 TRBV6-5 NA CASSGDYRSYEQYF TGTGCCAGCAGCGGGGACTATCGATCCTACGAGCAGTACTTC
TRBJ1-2 TRBD1 TRBV30 NA CAWSPLDRGLLDGYTF TGTGCCTGGAGTCCCCTCGACAGGGGGCTTTTGGATGGCTACACCTTC
TRBJ2-7 TRBD2 TRBV5-1 NA CASSSGLAGAQVYF TGCGCCAGCAGCTCGGGACTAGCGGGCGCCCAAGTGTACTTC
TRBJ2-7 TRBD2 TRBV28 NA CASSLAGSYEQYF TGTGCCAGCAGCCTAGCGGGCTCCTACGAGCAGTACTTC
TRBJ2-7 NA TRBV5-1 NA CASSLAGVQGTYEQYF TGCGCCAGCAGCTTGGCCGGCGTACAGGGAACCTACGAGCAGTACTTC
TRBJ2-7 NA TRBV30 few CAGRLSQKGQFSYEQYF TGTGCCGGACGACTCTCACAGAAGGGACAATTCTCCTACGAGCAGTACTTC
TRBJ2-3 NA TRBV5-1 NA CASSPSGLPDTQYF TGCGCCAGCAGCCCGTCGGGACTGCCAGATACGCAGTATTTT
TRBJ1-1 NA TRBV4-2 few CASSQETANTEAFF TGTGCCAGCAGCCAAGAGACAGCGAACACTGAAGCTTTCTTT
TRBJ2-2 NA TRBV19 NA CASSTGHTRKAGELFF TGTGCCAGTAGTACCGGACACACCCGAAAAGCCGGGGAGCTGTTTTTT
TRBJ2-6 NA TRBV12-5 NA CASGLFLAGADSGANVLTF TGTGCTAGTGGTTTGTTCTTGGCGGGGGCCGACTCTGGGGCCAACGTCCTGACTTTC
TRBJ2-7 NA TRBV5-1 few CASSLGFEQYF TGCGCCAGCAGCTTGGGGTTCGAGCAGTACTTC
TRBJ2-1 NA TRBV7-2 NA CASSLGGLNEQFF TGTGCCAGCAGCTTAGGGGGACTGAATGAGCAGTTCTTC
TRBJ1-3 NA TRBV6-5 NA CASSPQGSSGNTIYF TGTGCCAGCAGTCCGCAGGGGAGCTCTGGAAACACCATATATTTT
TRBJ1-5 NA TRBV30 NA CAWGWAGSNQPQHF TGTGCCTGGGGGTGGGCGGGATCCAATCAGCCCCAGCATTTT
TRBJ1-1 TRBD1 TRBV5-4 NA CASSSRTGGNTEAFF TGTGCCAGCAGCTCCAGGACAGGGGGGAACACTGAAGCTTTCTTT
TRBJ1-1 NA TRBV7-9 NA CASRGGGTTEAFF TGTGCCAGCAGGGGAGGAGGGACCACTGAAGCTTTCTTT
TRBJ2-7 NA TRBV27 once CASSLAAAHEQYF TGTGCCAGCAGTTTAGCGGCGGCCCACGAGCAGTACTTC